This TCR beta chain was identified in a study of cytomegalovirus exposure and HLA in healthy donors. Study summary: The use of the same platform for the 100 to 150 validation repertoires and the 550 to 700 first-cohort repertoires was reported by a later analysis. General study findings and limits: The study flagged around 150 TCR beta chains as cytomegalovirus-associated. Whilst most TCR sequences proved rare, a subset of public TCRs occurred across many donors.

A word on this clone: Its antigen is as yet unknown.

Sequenced by immunoSEQ multiplex PCR; TCRdb stores in-frame clones only, minus some. The sample contains 150,000 or so clones, just over 85% of which appear only once. Material: PBMCs. The TCR comes from a human donor in good health.

The DNA for the CDR3 is TGTGCCAGTAGTGCGACACAGGGGGCTTTCGTGGAAAAACTGTTTTTT. This gives the protein CASSATQGAFVEKLFF. The rearrangement joins TRBV19 to TRBJ1-4, with 9 bases that match TRBD1. The CDR3 consists of 16 residues. Looked up from germline, CDR1 is LNHDA and CDR2 is SQIVND (reference sequence). V was clipped by 5 bases and J by 8 bases; unmatched bases: 12.